Listed below are T cell receptor beta chains from one sample, sequenced in a study of monozygotic twins with inflammatory bowel disease. Using the 5' RACE reads, TCRdb records one entry per CDR3 protein without DNA. The listing records around 400,000 distinct CDR3 sequences. What was sequenced was blood. Receptors originate from a human donor with ulcerative colitis or Crohn's disease, or a healthy co-twin of an affected twin (not recorded which). Both conserved end residues are part of each CDR3.

j_call: TRBJ1-1; v_call: TRBV3-1; cdr3_aa: CASSQDPRLNTEAFF
j_call: TRBJ2-7; v_call: TRBV6-2/TRBV6-3; cdr3_aa: CASKGLAGDLSSYEQYF
j_call: TRBJ1-5; v_call: TRBV12-3/TRBV12-4; cdr3_aa: CASSLGSFNQPQHF
j_call: TRBJ2-2; v_call: TRBV28; cdr3_aa: CASSGGGLLNTGELFF
j_call: TRBJ1-2; v_call: TRBV7-2; cdr3_aa: CASSFEGYGYTF
j_call: TRBJ2-2; v_call: TRBV24-1; cdr3_aa: CATSDDQGTGELFF
j_call: TRBJ2-5; v_call: TRBV10-3; cdr3_aa: CAIRYRPEETQYF
j_call: TRBJ2-1; v_call: TRBV28; cdr3_aa: CASSPIRGLGNDNEQFF
j_call: TRBJ2-1; v_call: TRBV20-1; cdr3_aa: CSARPSGGRGSYEQFF
j_call: TRBJ2-3; v_call: TRBV11-2; cdr3_aa: CASSLAIRGTDTQYF